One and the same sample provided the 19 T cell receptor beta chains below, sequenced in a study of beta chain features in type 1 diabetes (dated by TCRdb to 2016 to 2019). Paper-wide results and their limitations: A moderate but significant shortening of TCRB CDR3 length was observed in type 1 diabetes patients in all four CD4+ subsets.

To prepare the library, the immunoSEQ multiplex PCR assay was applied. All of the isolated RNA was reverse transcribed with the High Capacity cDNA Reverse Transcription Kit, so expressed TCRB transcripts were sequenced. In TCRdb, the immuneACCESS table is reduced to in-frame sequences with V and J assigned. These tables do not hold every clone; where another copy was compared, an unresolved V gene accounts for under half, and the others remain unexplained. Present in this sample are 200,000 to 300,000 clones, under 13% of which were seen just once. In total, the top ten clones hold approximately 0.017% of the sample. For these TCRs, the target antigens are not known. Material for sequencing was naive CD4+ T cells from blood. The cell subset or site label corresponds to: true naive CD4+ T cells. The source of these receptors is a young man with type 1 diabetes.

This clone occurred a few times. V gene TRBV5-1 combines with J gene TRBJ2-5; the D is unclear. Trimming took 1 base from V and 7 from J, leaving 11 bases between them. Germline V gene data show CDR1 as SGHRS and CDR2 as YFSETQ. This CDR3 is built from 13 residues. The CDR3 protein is CASSLSLGGTQYF. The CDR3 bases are TGCGCCAGCAGCTTGTCCTTAGGCGGGACCCAGTACTTC.

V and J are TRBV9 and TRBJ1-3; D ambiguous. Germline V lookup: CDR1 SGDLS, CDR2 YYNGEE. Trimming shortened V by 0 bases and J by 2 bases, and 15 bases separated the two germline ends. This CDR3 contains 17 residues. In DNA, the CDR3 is TGTGCCAGCAGCGTAGATCCAGGCCCCGGTGCTGGAAACACCATATATTTT. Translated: CASSVDPGPGAGNTIYF.

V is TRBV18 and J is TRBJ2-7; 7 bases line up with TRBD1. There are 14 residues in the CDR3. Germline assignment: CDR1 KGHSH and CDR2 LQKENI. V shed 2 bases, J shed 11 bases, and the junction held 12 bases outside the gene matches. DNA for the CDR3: TGTGCCAGCTCACCAGGAGCAACATGGCAGGGGGAGTACTTC. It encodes CASSPGATWQGEYF.

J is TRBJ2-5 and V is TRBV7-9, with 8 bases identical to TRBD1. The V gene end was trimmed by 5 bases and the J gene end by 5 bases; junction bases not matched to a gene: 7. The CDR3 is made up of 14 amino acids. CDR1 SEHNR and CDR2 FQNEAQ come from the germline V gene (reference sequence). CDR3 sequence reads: CASSTDRDKETQYF. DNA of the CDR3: TGTGCCAGCAGCACGGACAGGGATAAGGAGACCCAGTACTTC.

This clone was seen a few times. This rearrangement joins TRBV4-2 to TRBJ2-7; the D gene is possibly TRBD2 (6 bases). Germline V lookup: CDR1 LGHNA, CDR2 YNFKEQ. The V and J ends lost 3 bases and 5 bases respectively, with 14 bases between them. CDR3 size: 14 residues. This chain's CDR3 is CASSHLGPGDEQYF. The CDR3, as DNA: TGTGCCAGCAGCCACCTTGGACCGGGGGACGAGCAGTACTTC.

The CDR3 protein is CASSDHGDIQYF. DNA for the CDR3: TGTGCCAGCAGTGATCATGGAGACATTCAGTACTTC. The chain links TRBV2 to TRBJ2-4; D gene ambiguous. V lost 3 bases to trimming and J lost 8 bases, with 8 bases between them. CDR1 and CDR2 from the germline V gene are SNHLY and FYNNEI. The CDR3 consists of 12 residues.

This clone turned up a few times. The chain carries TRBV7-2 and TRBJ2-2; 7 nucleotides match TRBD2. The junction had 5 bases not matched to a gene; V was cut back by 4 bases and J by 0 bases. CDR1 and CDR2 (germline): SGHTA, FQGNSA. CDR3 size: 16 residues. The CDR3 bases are TGTGCCAGCAGCTGGAGCGGGGATCCGAACACCGGGGAGCTGTTTTTT. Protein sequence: CASSWSGDPNTGELFF.

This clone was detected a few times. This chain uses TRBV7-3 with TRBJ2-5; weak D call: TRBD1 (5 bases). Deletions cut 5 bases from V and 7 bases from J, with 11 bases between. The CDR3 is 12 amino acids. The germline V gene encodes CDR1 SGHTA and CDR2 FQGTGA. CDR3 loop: CASSRQLGTQYF. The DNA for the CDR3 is TGTGCCAGCAGCCGACAGTTGGGGACCCAGTACTTC.

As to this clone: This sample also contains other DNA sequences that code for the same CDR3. Here the CDR3 reads CSVGRGQQETQYF. CDR3 DNA: TGCAGCGTTGGGAGAGGACAGCAAGAGACCCAGTACTTC. The V call is TRBV29-1, the J call TRBJ2-5; perhaps TRBD1 as D (6 bases). The ends were cut back, 4 bases at V and 2 bases at J, with 11 bases in the middle. Germline V gene data show CDR1 as SQVTM and CDR2 as ANQGSEA. This CDR3 contains 13 residues. Complete variable domain (other parts from reference TRBV29-1 and TRBJ2-5): SAVISQKPSRDICQRGTSLTIQCQVDSQVTMMFWYRQQPGQSLTLIATANQGSEATYESGFVIDKFPISRPNLTFSTLTVSNMSPEDSSIYLCSVGRGQQETQYFGPGTRLLVL.

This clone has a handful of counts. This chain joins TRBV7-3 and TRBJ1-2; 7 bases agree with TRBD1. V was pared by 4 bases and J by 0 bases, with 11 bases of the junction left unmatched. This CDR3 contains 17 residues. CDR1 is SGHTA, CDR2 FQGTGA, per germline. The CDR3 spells CASSSTPDRQANYGYTF. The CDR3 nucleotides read TGTGCCAGCAGCTCCACCCCGGACAGGCAAGCTAACTATGGCTACACCTTC.

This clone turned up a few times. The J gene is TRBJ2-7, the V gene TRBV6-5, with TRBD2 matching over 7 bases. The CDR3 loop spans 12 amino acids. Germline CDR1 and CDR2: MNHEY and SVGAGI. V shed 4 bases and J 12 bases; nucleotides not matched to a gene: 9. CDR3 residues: CASSSPPGRRYF. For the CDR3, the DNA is TGTGCCAGCAGTTCTCCCCCCGGGAGGAGGTACTTC.

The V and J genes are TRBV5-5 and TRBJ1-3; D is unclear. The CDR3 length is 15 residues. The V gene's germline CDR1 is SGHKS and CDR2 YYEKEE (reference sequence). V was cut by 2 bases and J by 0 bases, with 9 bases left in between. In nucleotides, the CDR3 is TGTGCCAGCAGCTTTTCAGGCACCTCTGGAAACACCATATATTTT. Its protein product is CASSFSGTSGNTIYF.

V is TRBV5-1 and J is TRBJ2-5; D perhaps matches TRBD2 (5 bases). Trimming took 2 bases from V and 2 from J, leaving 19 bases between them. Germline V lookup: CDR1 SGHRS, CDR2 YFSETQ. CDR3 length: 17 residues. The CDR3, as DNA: TGCGCCAGCAGCTTCCACTCACTAGGAGACCGACAAGAGACCCAGTACTTC. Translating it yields CASSFHSLGDRQETQYF.

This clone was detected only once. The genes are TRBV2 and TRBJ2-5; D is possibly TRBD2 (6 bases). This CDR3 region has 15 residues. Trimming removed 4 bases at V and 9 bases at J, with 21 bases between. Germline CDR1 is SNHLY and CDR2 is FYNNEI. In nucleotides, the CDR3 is TGTGCCAGCAGTGCAGGTGCGGGGTCACTCGGGCCCCAGTACTTC. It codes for CASSAGAGSLGPQYF.

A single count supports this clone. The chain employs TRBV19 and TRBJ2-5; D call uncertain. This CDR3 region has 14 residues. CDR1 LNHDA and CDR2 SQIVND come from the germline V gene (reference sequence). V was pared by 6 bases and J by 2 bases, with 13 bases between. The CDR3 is CASSLTLLQETQYF. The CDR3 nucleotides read TGTGCCAGTAGCCTGACTTTGTTACAAGAGACCCAGTACTTC.

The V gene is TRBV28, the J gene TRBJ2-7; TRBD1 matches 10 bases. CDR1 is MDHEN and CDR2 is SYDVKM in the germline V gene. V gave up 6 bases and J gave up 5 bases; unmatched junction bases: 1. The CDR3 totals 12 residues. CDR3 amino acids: CASRGQGHEQYF. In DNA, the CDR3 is TGTGCCAGCAGGGGACAGGGGCACGAGCAGTACTTC.

The CDR3 DNA is TGTGCCAGCAGCTTGGGGCCTAGCACAGATACGCAGTATTTT. Encoded protein: CASSLGPSTDTQYF. V usage is TRBV7-2 and J usage is TRBJ2-3; weak D call: TRBD1 (5 bases). CDR3 length: 14 residues. The germline V gene encodes CDR1 SGHTA and CDR2 FQGNSA. Trimming took off 3 bases at V and 0 bases at J, with 7 bases between the two ends.

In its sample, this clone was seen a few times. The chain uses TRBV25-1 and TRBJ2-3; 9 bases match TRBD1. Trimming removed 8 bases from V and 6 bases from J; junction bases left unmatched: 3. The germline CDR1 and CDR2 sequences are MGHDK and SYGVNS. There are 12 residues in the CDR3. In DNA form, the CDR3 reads TGTGCCAGCCAGGACAGGGGCGATACGCAGTATTTT. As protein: CASQDRGDTQYF. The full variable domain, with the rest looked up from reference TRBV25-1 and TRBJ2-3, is EADIYQTPRYLVIGTGKKITLECSQTMGHDKMYWYQQDPGMELHLIHYSYGVNSTEKGDLSSESTVSRIRTEHFPLTLESARPSHTSQYLCASQDRGDTQYFGPGTRLTVL.

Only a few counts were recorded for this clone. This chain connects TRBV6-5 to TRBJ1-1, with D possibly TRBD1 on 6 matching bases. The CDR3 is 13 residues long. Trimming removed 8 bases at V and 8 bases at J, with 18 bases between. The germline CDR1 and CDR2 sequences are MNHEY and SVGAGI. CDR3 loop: CASLYSPGTEAFF. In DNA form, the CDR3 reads TGTGCCAGCCTCTACTCCCCCGGGACAGAAGCTTTCTTT.